These 16 T cell receptor beta chains originate from one sample sequenced in a study of monozygotic twins with inflammatory bowel disease. Reprocessing the 5' RACE reads, TCRdb reports a single entry for every CDR3 protein and omits DNA. The listing records a few hundred thousand distinct CDR3 sequences. The sequencing input was blood. These receptors all stem from a human donor with ulcerative colitis or Crohn's disease, or a healthy co-twin of an affected twin (not recorded which).

The chain couples TRBV10-3 to TRBJ2-2; TCRdb calls TRBD1, which cannot be checked without DNA. The germline V gene has CDR1 ENHRY and CDR2 SYGVKD. The CDR3 extends over 17 amino acids. The CDR3 loop reads CAISESPGQGATGELFF.

V is TRBV7-6 and J is TRBJ2-2. CDR1 SGHVS and CDR2 FNYEAQ come from the germline V gene. The CDR3 sequence is 14 residues long. The CDR3 spells CASSSEPNTGELFF. Looking up the rest from reference TRBV7-6 and TRBJ2-2 gives the full variable domain: GAGVSQSPRYKVTKRGQDVALRCDPISGHVSLYWYRQALGQGPEFLTYFNYEAQQDKSGLPNDRFSAERPEGSISTLTIQRTEQRDSAMYRCASSSEPNTGELFFGEGSRLTVL.

The chain combines TRBV10-2 with TRBJ2-7; TCRdb picks TRBD1, but there is no DNA to check that call. Germline values: CDR1 WSHSY, CDR2 SAAADI. This CDR3 region has 15 residues. CDR3 in amino acids: CASSDNGQGAGEQYF.

V and J are TRBV12-3 or TRBV12-4 and TRBJ2-1; TCRdb's D call of TRBD1 is untestable without DNA. The CDR3 consists of 14 residues. CDR3 region: CASWDRGSYNEQFF.

V is TRBV10-3 and J is TRBJ1-1. Germline V lookup: CDR1 ENHRY, CDR2 SYGVKD. CDR3 length equals 15 residues. CDR3 in amino acids: CAISESEAGNTEAFF.

The rearrangement joins TRBV5-1 to TRBJ1-1. The germline gives CDR1 SGHRS, CDR2 YFSETQ. This CDR3 is 11 amino acids long. This CDR3 is CASKVNTEAFF. The full variable domain, with the rest looked up from reference TRBV5-1 and TRBJ1-1, is KAGVTQTPRYLIKTRGQQVTLSCSPISGHRSVSWYQQTPGQGLQFLFEYFSETQRNKGNFPGRFSGRQFSNSRSEMNVSTLELGDSALYLCASKVNTEAFFGQGTRLTVV.

The V gene is TRBV25-1, the J gene TRBJ2-1; no DNA is available, so the TRBD1 call from TCRdb remains unchecked. CDR3 size: 14 residues. The germline V gene has CDR1 MGHDK and CDR2 SYGVNS. The CDR3 is CASSLDRARGEQFF.

The rearrangement uses TRBV18 and TRBJ1-5; TCRdb's D call, TRBD1, is unchecked because there is no DNA. The CDR3 sequence is 14 residues long. Germline-derived CDR1 and CDR2 are KGHSH and LQKENI. CDR3 amino acids: CASSVRQDNQPQHF.

V usage is TRBV24-1 and J usage is TRBJ2-3; TCRdb reports TRBD1, a call that lacks DNA to check it against. The V gene's germline CDR1 is KGHDR and CDR2 SFDVKD. This CDR3 region has 17 residues. The CDR3 sequence is CATSDPGQGSSTDTQYF.

The chain's CDR3 is CASSTSGGNEQFF. This sequence joins TRBV2 and TRBJ2-1; there is no DNA to check the TCRdb D call of TRBD2. This CDR3 spans 13 amino acids. From germline, CDR1 is SNHLY and CDR2 FYNNEI.

The J gene is TRBJ2-7, the V gene TRBV7-9; the D gene TCRdb calls, TRBD2, cannot be checked with no DNA. CDR3 length: 14 residues. The V gene's germline CDR1 is SEHNR and CDR2 FQNEAQ (reference sequence). CDR3 protein: CASSLRGQEGEQYF.

CDR3 sequence reads: CASSSGQRYGYTF. The chain couples TRBV12-3 or TRBV12-4 to TRBJ1-2; no DNA is available, so the TRBD1 call from TCRdb remains unchecked. The CDR3 length is 13 residues.

V gene TRBV7-6 combines with J gene TRBJ2-7; TCRdb returns TRBD1, unconfirmable since there is no DNA. The CDR3 is 12 amino acids. The germline V gene encodes CDR1 SGHVS and CDR2 FNYEAQ. This CDR3 is CAPKFGGDEQYF.

This rearrangement joins TRBV20-1 to TRBJ2-5; TCRdb reports TRBD2, a call that lacks DNA to check it against. The CDR3 contains 16 residues. Germline-derived CDR1 and CDR2 are DFQATT and SNEGSKA (reference sequence). The CDR3 reads CSARVLAGGPSETQYF.

This chain uses TRBV12-3 or TRBV12-4 with TRBJ1-1; the D call of TRBD1 rests on TCRdb alone, since no DNA is present to check it. This CDR3 has 15 amino acids. The CDR3 reads CASSSQGARRTEAFF.

The rearrangement uses TRBV3-1 and TRBJ2-7. Germline V gives CDR1 LGHDT, CDR2 YNNKEL (reference sequence). The CDR3 consists of 13 residues. The CDR3 sequence: CASSQRIAYEQYF.